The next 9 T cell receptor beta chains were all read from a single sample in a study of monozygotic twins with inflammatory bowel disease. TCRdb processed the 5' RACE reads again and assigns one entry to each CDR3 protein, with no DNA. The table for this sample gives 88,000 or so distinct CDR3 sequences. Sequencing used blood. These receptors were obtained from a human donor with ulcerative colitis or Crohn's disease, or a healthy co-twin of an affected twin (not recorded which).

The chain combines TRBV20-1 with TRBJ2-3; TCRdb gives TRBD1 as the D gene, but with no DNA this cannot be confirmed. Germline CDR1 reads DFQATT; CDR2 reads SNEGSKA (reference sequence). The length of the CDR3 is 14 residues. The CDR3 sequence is CSARSGQGADTQYF.

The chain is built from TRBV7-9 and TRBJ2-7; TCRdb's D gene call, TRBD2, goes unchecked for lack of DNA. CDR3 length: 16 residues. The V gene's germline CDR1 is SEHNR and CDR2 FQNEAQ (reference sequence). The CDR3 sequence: CASSPPGGSRQHEQYF.

The CDR3 region is CASSFDSGSYNEQFF. The J gene is TRBJ2-1, the V gene TRBV6-5; with no DNA, the TCRdb D assignment of TRBD1 cannot be verified. CDR3 size: 15 residues. Germline V lookup: CDR1 MNHEY, CDR2 SVGAGI.

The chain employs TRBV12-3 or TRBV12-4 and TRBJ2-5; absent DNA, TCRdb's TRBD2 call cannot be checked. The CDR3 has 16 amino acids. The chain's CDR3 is CASSPTRTSGDETQYF.

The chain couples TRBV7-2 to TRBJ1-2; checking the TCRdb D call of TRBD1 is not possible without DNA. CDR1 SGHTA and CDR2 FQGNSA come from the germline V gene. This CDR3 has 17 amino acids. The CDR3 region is CASSFQGTGIITNGYTF.

The CDR3: CASSQGFVYEQYF. This rearrangement joins TRBV3-1 to TRBJ2-7. This CDR3 is built from 13 residues. The germline V gene has CDR1 LGHDT and CDR2 YNNKEL (reference sequence).

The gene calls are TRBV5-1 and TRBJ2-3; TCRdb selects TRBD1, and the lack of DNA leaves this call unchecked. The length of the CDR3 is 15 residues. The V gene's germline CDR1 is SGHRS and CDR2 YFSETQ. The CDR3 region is CASTRGLRGTDTQYF.

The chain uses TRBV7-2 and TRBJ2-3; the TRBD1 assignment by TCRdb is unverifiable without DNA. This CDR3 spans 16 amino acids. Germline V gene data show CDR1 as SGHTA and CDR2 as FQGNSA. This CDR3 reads CASKLAGAFGVDTQYF. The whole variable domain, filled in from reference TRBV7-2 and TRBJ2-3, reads GAGVSQSPSNKVTEKGKDVELRCDPISGHTALYWYRQSLGQGLEFLIYFQGNSAPDKSGLPSDRFSAERTGGSVSTLTIQRTQQEDSAVYLCASKLAGAFGVDTQYFGPGTRLTVL.

The CDR3 loop is CASSSGSANSPLHF. This chain joins TRBV7-3 and TRBJ1-6; TCRdb proposes TRBD1, but this gene call is untestable without DNA. Germline-derived CDR1 and CDR2 are SGHTA and FQGTGA. The CDR3 is 14 residues long.